The 25 T cell receptor beta chains given below trace back to one sample, sequenced in a study of a mutant IDH1 vaccine in newly diagnosed glioma. As for time point: week 11, during vaccination. Topical imiquimod was applied with each vaccine dose, which held 300 ug of mutant IDH1 20-mer peptide. Their target antigens are unknown. Assay used: immunoSEQ multiplex PCR; TCRdb lists only in-frame clones, some missing. The sample yields some 60,000 clones, less than 85% seen once. Sequences were derived from PBMCs, sampled from a glioma patient whose treatment included an IDH1 peptide vaccine. Source of these receptors: a man aged 25 to 45 with glioma.

This rearrangement joins TRBV29-1 to TRBJ1-1; a possible D gene is TRBD1 (5 bases). This CDR3 is built from 14 residues. The ends were cut back, 3 bases at V and 4 bases at J, with 15 bases in the middle. Germline V gives CDR1 SQVTM, CDR2 ANQGSEA. The CDR3 sequence is CSVELGGSGTEAFF. CDR3 DNA: TGCAGCGTTGAGTTGGGGGGTTCGGGCACTGAAGCTTTCTTT.

This sequence joins TRBV2 and TRBJ2-5, with D possibly being TRBD1 or TRBD2 (7 bases each). The CDR3 is 14 amino acids. CDR1 is SNHLY and CDR2 is FYNNEI in the germline V gene. The V end was cut by 7 bases, the J end by 3 bases, with 15 bases between. The CDR3 nucleotides are TGTGCCAGCAACCAACAGGGGAGGGAAGAGACCCAGTACTTC. As protein: CASNQQGREETQYF.

The chain carries TRBV11-2 and TRBJ2-5, with a tentative D call TRBD2 (7 bases). Gene TRBJ2-7 matches the end of the DNA better, so the J call may be wrong. The length of the CDR3 is 14 residues. CDR1 SGHAT and CDR2 FQNNGV come from the germline V gene. The CDR3, as DNA: TGTGCCAGCAGCTTGGGGGGGGCCCACTACGAGCAGTACTTC. Protein product: CASSLGGAHYEQYF.

The chain joins TRBV5-4 to TRBJ1-1; a possible D gene is TRBD1 (5 bases). V lost 4 bases and J lost 9, with 19 bases in between. CDR3 size: 14 residues. Germline CDR1 reads SGHNT; CDR2 reads YYREEE (reference sequence). CDR3 sequence reads: CASSQVDPGSKAFF. DNA of the CDR3: TGTGCCAGCAGCCAAGTAGATCCAGGGAGCAAAGCTTTCTTT.

The CDR3 coding sequence is TGCGCCAGCAGCCTCCGGGACAGGGGCTACGAGCAGTACTTC. This sequence encodes CASSLRDRGYEQYF. This rearrangement joins TRBV5-1 to TRBJ2-7; TRBD1 aligns across 10 bases. Germline lookup yields CDR1 SGHRS and CDR2 YFSETQ. Trimming at V came to 4 bases and at J to 3 bases, leaving 4 bases not matched to a gene. This CDR3 spans 14 amino acids.

The chain recombines TRBV4-1 with TRBJ1-3; D remains ambiguous. Germline V gene data show CDR1 as MGHRA and CDR2 as YSYEKL. Trimming cost V 4 bases and J 2 bases, with 15 bases left between them. The CDR3 contains 16 residues. The CDR3 DNA sequence: TGCGCCAGCAGCCTCTACATCTCAGGAGCTGGAAACACCATATATTTT. This sequence encodes CASSLYISGAGNTIYF.

The V gene is TRBV4-1, the J gene TRBJ2-5; a weak D match, TRBD2 (6 bases). Germline CDR1 is MGHRA and CDR2 is YSYEKL. The CDR3 extends over 15 amino acids. V gave up 4 bases and J gave up 0 bases, with 12 bases separating them. CDR3 sequence: CASSRGTGNQETQYF. The CDR3 bases are TGCGCCAGCAGCCGCGGGACGGGGAACCAAGAGACCCAGTACTTC.

The genes are TRBV4-1 and TRBJ2-1, with 8 positions matching TRBD2. CDR1 is MGHRA and CDR2 is YSYEKL in the germline V gene. With 4 bases clipped from V and 4 bases from J, the junction kept 6 bases outside the gene matches. This CDR3 comprises 15 residues. CDR3 nucleotides: TGCGCCAGCAGCCCTTCTCAGCGGGAGTACAATGAGCAGTTCTTC. It translates to CASSPSQREYNEQFF.

In this sample, this clone turned up once. The chain employs TRBV2 and TRBJ2-7; tentative D call: TRBD2 (6 bases). Germline V gene data show CDR1 as SNHLY and CDR2 as FYNNEI. V was clipped by 4 bases and J by 2 bases, with 12 bases between them. CDR3 length equals 14 residues. The CDR3 DNA reads as TGTGCCAGCAGTGCCGGGAGTTTCCCCTACGAGCAGTACTTC. Amino acid sequence: CASSAGSFPYEQYF.

The chain has TRBV28 and TRBJ2-7; D unclear. The CDR3 loop spans 13 amino acids. V gave up 4 bases and J gave up 0 bases, with 7 bases separating them. Germline V lookup: CDR1 MDHEN, CDR2 SYDVKM. The CDR3 reads CASSSFSSYEQYF. The CDR3 nucleotides are TGTGCCAGCAGTTCGTTCAGCTCCTACGAGCAGTACTTC.

The rearrangement links TRBV29-1 to TRBJ1-1; 11 bases are shared with TRBD1. Looked up from germline, CDR1 is SQVTM and CDR2 is ANQGSEA. V shed 6 bases, J shed 9 bases, and the junction held 9 bases outside the gene matches. CDR3 length: 13 amino acids. The CDR3 nucleotides are TGCAGCGTCCCCGGGACAGGGGGGTACCAAGCTTTCTTT. Amino acid sequence: CSVPGTGGYQAFF.

A few counts support this clone. The chain couples TRBV30 to TRBJ2-2; possibly TRBD1 for D (6 bases). V was trimmed by 1 base and J by 6 bases, leaving 15 bases between them. The length of the CDR3 is 15 residues. CDR1 is GTSNPN and CDR2 is SVGIG in the germline V gene (reference sequence). In nucleotides, the CDR3 is TGTGCCTGGAGTGGAATAGGGGGAGTATCCGGGGAGCTGTTTTTT. Amino acid sequence: CAWSGIGGVSGELFF.

The chain is built from TRBV21-1 and TRBJ1-1; the table's TRBD1 call for D was not verified on the DNA. TRBV21-1 constitutes a pseudogene. The CDR3 loop spans 15 amino acids. The CDR3 region is CASSKVLGRGPEAFF. The CDR3 DNA sequence: TGTGCCAGCAGCAAAGTTCTAGGCAGGGGGCCTGAAGCTTTCTTT.

The chain recombines TRBV15 with TRBJ1-5; 8 bases map to TRBD1. The V segment lost 0 bases and the J segment 7 bases; nucleotides outside the gene matches: 5. The CDR3 contains 15 residues. CDR1 LNHNV and CDR2 YYDKDF come from the germline V gene (reference sequence). The CDR3 nucleotides read TGTGCCACCAGCAGAGACCCGACAGGGGTGCAGCCCCAGCATTTT. It translates to CATSRDPTGVQPQHF.

This clone was counted only a few times. This chain connects TRBV28 to TRBJ2-3; 7 nucleotides match TRBD1. Germline V gene lookup returns CDR1 MDHEN and CDR2 SYDVKM. With V trimmed by 5 bases and J by 1 base, 6 bases remained unmatched. This CDR3 comprises 15 residues. CDR3 DNA sequence: TGTGCCAGCAGTCGACAGGGCCGGGGCACAGATACGCAGTATTTT. It codes for CASSRQGRGTDTQYF.

This clone was recorded once. The rearrangement joins TRBV4-3 to TRBJ1-2, with D possibly being TRBD1 (6 bases). The V gene lost 0 bases and the J gene lost 1 base, with 12 bases spanning the gap. This CDR3 has 16 residues. Germline lookup yields CDR1 LGHNA and CDR2 YSLEER. The CDR3 coding sequence is TGCGCCAGCAGCCAAGATCTTCCCAGGGGTAACTATGGCTACACCTTC. Translating gives CASSQDLPRGNYGYTF.

The chain links TRBV7-2 to TRBJ2-3; D not resolved. The length of the CDR3 is 13 residues. The V gene lost 5 bases and the J gene lost 1 base, with 7 bases spanning the gap. Germline V lookup: CDR1 SGHTA, CDR2 FQGNSA. CDR3 in amino acids: CASSVQRTDTQYF. In DNA, the CDR3 is TGTGCCAGCAGCGTTCAACGCACAGATACGCAGTATTTT.

The chain has TRBV7-8 and TRBJ2-5, with 8 bases aligning to TRBD2. Germline-derived CDR1 and CDR2 are SGHVS and FQNEAQ. The CDR3 has 15 amino acids. With 0 bases clipped from V and 3 bases from J, the junction kept 3 bases outside the gene matches. The CDR3 loop is CASSLAGSGEETQYF. In nucleotides, the CDR3 is TGTGCCAGCAGCTTAGCGGGTAGCGGGGAAGAGACCCAGTACTTC. Filled out from reference TRBV7-8 and TRBJ2-5, the complete variable domain reads GAGVSQSPRYKVAKRGQDVALRCDPISGHVSLFWYQQALGQGPEFLTYFQNEAQLDKSGLPSDRFFAERPEGSVSTLKIQRTQQEDSAVYLCASSLAGSGEETQYFGPGTRLLVL.

J is TRBJ2-1 and V is TRBV9, with 9 nucleotides matching TRBD1. CDR1 and CDR2 from the germline V gene are SGDLS and YYNGEE. Trimming at V came to 4 bases and at J to 0 bases, leaving 17 bases not matched to a gene. The CDR3 sequence is 20 residues long. This CDR3 is CASSQTRDRVLLSSYNEQFF. The CDR3 nucleotides are TGTGCCAGCAGCCAGACCCGGGACAGGGTCCTCCTAAGCTCCTACAATGAGCAGTTCTTC.

V gene TRBV28 combines with J gene TRBJ1-4, with 7 bases identical to TRBD1. The CDR3 length is 17 residues. CDR1 is MDHEN and CDR2 is SYDVKM in the germline V gene. The junction had 12 bases not matched to a gene; V was cut back by 0 bases and J by 8 bases. The CDR3: CASSLWDRQGGGEKLFF. The CDR3, as DNA: TGTGCCAGCAGTTTATGGGACCGACAGGGAGGAGGGGAAAAACTGTTTTTT.

This clone was observed a handful of times. The chain combines TRBV29-1 with TRBJ1-2; D perhaps matches TRBD1 (6 bases). This CDR3 spans 15 amino acids. V was clipped by 3 bases and J by 4 bases, with 18 bases between them. The germline V gene encodes CDR1 SQVTM and CDR2 ANQGSEA. CDR3 nucleotide sequence: TGCAGCGTTGAGAAGGGGGTAGAACAAGGCTATGGCTACACCTTC. This encodes CSVEKGVEQGYGYTF.

The gene calls are TRBV28 and TRBJ2-7; 7 nucleotides agree with TRBD1. V shed 5 bases and J 2 bases; nucleotides not matched to a gene: 6. Germline CDR1 is MDHEN and CDR2 is SYDVKM. This CDR3 is 14 amino acids long. The DNA for the CDR3 is TGTGCCAGCAGTGCTCCGGGGACAGCCTACGAGCAGTACTTC. This sequence encodes CASSAPGTAYEQYF.

V is TRBV9 and J is TRBJ2-2, with D unresolved. The CDR3 runs 13 residues. The V and J ends lost 0 bases and 5 bases respectively, with 5 bases between them. Germline CDR1 is SGDLS and CDR2 is YYNGEE. CDR3 in DNA: TGTGCCAGCAGCGTAGTCGAAACCGGGGAGCTGTTTTTT. Translated: CASSVVETGELFF. Drawing the rest from reference TRBV9 and TRBJ2-2, the complete variable domain is DSGVTQTPKHLITATGQRVTLRCSPRSGDLSVYWYQQSLDQGLQFLIQYYNGEERAKGNILERFSAQQFPDLHSELNLSSLELGDSALYFCASSVVETGELFFGEGSRLTVL.

This chain joins TRBV30 and TRBJ2-5; D may be TRBD1 (5 bases). The J call is doubtful: the DNA matches TRBJ2-7 better. Germline assignment: CDR1 GTSNPN and CDR2 SVGIG (reference sequence). The CDR3 runs to 14 residues. The CDR3 bases are TGTGCCTGGAGTGTAAGACAGAAAAGCTACGAGCAGTACTTC. Encoded protein: CAWSVRQKSYEQYF.

The chain has TRBV5-6 and TRBJ2-5; tentative D call: TRBD2 (5 bases). This CDR3 is 15 amino acids long. V was shortened by 1 base and J by 2 bases, with 12 bases between the two germline ends. The germline gives CDR1 SGHDT, CDR2 YYEEEE. CDR3 loop: CASSLRFGDQETQYF. CDR3 DNA sequence: TGTGCCAGCAGCTTGAGGTTCGGGGATCAAGAGACCCAGTACTTC.